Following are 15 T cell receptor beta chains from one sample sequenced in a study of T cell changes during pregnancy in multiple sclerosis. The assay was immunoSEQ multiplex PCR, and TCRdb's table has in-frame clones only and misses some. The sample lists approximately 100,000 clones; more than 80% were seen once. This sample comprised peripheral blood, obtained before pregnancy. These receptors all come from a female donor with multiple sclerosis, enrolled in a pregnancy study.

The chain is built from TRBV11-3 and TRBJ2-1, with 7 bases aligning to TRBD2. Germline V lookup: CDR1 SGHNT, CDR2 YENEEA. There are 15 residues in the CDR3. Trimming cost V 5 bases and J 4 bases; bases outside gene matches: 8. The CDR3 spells CASSLWGGDYNEQFF. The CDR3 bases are TGTGCCAGCAGCCTCTGGGGGGGGGATTACAATGAGCAGTTCTTC.

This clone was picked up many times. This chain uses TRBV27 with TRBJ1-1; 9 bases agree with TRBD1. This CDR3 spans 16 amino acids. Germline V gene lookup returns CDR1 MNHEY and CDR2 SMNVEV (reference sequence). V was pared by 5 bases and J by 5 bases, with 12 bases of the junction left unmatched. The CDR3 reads CASSPGQGFVRTEAFF. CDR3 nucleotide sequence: TGTGCCAGCAGTCCCGGACAGGGGTTCGTTCGGACTGAAGCTTTCTTT.

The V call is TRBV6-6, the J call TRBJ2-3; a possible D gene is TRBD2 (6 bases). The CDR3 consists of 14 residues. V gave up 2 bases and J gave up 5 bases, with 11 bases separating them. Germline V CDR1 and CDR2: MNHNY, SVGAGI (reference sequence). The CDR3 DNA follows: TGTGCCAGCAGTTACCCGGGGGTGCAAGATACGCAGTATTTT. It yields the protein CASSYPGVQDTQYF.

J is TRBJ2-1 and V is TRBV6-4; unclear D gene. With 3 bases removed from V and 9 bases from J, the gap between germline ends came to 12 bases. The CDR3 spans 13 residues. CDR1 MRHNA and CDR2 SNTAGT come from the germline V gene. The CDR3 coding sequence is TGTGCCAGCAGTGAGGTTAGGAACAGTGAGCAGTTCTTC. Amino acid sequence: CASSEVRNSEQFF.

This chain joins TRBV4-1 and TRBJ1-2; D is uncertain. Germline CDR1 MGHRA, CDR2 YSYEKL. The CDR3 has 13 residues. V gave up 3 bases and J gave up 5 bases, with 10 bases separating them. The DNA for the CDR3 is TGCGCCAGCAGCCAGGGCAGGTTATATGGCTACACCTTC. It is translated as CASSQGRLYGYTF.

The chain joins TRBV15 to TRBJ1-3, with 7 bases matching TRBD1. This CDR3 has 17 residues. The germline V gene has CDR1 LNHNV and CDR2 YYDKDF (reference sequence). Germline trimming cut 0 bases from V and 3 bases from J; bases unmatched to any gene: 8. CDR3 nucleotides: TGTGCCACCAGCAGAGATCTAAGGGGGCAGGGTGGAAACACCATATATTTT. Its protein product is CATSRDLRGQGGNTIYF.

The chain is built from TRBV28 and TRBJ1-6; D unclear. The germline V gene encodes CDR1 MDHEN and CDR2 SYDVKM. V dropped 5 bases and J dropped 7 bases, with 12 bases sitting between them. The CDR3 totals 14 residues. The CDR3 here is CASSITRLNSPLHF. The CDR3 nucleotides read TGTGCCAGCAGTATTACGAGGTTGAATTCACCCCTCCACTTT. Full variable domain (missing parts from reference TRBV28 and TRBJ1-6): DVKVTQSSRYLVKRTGEKVFLECVQDMDHENMFWYRQDPGLGLRLIYFSYDVKMKEKGDIPEGYSVSREKKERFSLILESASTNQTSMYLCASSITRLNSPLHFGNGTRLTVT.

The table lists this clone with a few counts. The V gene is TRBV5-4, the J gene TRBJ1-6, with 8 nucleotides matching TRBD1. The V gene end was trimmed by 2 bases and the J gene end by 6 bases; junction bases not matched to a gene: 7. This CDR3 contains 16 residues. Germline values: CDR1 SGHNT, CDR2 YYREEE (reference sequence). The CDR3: CASSFDGQGGNSPLHF. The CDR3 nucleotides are TGTGCCAGCAGCTTCGACGGACAGGGAGGTAATTCACCCCTCCACTTT.

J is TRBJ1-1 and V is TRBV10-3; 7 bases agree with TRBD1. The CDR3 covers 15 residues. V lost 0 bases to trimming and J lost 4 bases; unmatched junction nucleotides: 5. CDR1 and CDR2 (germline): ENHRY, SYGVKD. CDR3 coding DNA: TGTGCCATCAGTGAGTCGGAGGGGGCCGGCACTGAAGCTTTCTTT. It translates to CAISESEGAGTEAFF.

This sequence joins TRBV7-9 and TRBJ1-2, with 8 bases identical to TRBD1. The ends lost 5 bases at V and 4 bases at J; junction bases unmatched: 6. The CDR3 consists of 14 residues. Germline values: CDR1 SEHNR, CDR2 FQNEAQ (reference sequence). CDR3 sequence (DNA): TGTGCCAGCAGCCTTCCGGACAGGGCCTATGGCTACACCTTC. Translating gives CASSLPDRAYGYTF.

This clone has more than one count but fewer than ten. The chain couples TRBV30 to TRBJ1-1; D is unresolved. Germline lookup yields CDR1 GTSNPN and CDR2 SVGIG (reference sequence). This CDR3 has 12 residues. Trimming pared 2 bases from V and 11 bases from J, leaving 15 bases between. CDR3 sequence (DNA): TGTGCCTGGAGTCCATCTAGAGGGCTCGCTTTCTTT. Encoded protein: CAWSPSRGLAFF.

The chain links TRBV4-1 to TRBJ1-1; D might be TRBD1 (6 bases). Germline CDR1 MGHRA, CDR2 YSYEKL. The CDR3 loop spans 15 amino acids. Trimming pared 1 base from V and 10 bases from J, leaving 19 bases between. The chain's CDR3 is CASSQAGEGPRGAFF. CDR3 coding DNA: TGCGCCAGCAGCCAAGCGGGGGAGGGACCCAGGGGAGCTTTCTTT.

The CDR3 loop reads CASSQETPGLASRTDTQYF. The DNA for the CDR3 is TGCGCCAGCAGCCAAGAAACACCGGGACTAGCGTCCCGCACAGATACGCAGTATTTT. The V and J genes are TRBV4-1 and TRBJ2-3; TRBD2 matches 10 bases. Germline V lookup: CDR1 MGHRA, CDR2 YSYEKL. The V and J ends lost 0 bases and 1 base, in that order; junction bases with no gene match: 10. The CDR3 runs 19 residues.

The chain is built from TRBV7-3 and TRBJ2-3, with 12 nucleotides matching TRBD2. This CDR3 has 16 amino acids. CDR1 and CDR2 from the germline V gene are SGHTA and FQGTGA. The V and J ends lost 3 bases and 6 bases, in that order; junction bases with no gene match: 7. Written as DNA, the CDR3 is TGTGCCAGCAGCTTGCAGGGCACTAGCGGGAGGGATACGCAGTATTTT. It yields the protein CASSLQGTSGRDTQYF.

CDR3 sequence (DNA): TGTGCCAGCCAACAGGGGGCGAACACCATATATTTT. Residues: CASQQGANTIYF. This chain connects TRBV19 to TRBJ1-3, with 9 bases lining up with TRBD1. The germline CDR1 and CDR2 sequences are LNHDA and SQIVND (reference sequence). V shed 9 bases, J shed 7 bases, and the junction held 4 bases outside the gene matches. This CDR3 is 12 amino acids long.